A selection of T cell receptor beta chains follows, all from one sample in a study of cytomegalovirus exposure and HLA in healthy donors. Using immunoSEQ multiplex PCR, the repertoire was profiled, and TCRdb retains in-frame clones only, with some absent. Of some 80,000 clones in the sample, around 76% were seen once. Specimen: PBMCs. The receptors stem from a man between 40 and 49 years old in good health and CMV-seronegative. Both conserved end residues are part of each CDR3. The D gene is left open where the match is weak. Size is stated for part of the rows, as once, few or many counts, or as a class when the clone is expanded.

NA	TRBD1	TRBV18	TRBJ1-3	CASSQDRGSGNTIYF	TGTGCCAGCTCGCAGGACAGGGGGAGTGGAAACACCATATATTTT
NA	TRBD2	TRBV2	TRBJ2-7	CASREGVGSYEQYF	TGTGCCAGTCGGGAGGGAGTGGGCTCCTACGAGCAGTACTTC
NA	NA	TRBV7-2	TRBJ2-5	CASSYAGTQETQYF	TGTGCCAGCAGCTATGCCGGGACACAAGAGACCCAGTACTTC
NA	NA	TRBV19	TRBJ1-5	CASSRAGEQPQHF	TGTGCCAGTAGTAGGGCAGGGGAGCAGCCCCAGCATTTT
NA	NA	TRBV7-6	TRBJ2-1	CASSLGTAGLLNEQFF	TGTGCCAGCAGCTTAGGGACGGCAGGACTCTTGAATGAGCAGTTCTTC
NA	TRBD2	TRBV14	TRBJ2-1	CASSRRGRTSGSSYNEQFF	TGTGCCAGCAGCCGACGGGGGCGCACTAGCGGGAGCTCCTACAATGAGCAGTTCTTC
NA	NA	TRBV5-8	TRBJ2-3	CASSRGRTDTQYF	TGTGCCAGCAGCCGAGGGAGAACAGATACGCAGTATTTT
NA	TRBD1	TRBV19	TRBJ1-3	CASSRQGISGNTIYF	TGTGCCAGTAGCCGACAGGGGATCTCTGGAAACACCATATATTTT
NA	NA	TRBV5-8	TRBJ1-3	CASRLSSGNTIYF	TGTGCCAGCAGGCTAAGCTCTGGAAACACCATATATTTT
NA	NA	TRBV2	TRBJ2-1	CASRQTSSYNEQFF	TGTGCCAGCCGACAGACTAGCTCCTACAATGAGCAGTTCTTC
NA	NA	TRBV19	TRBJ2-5	CASSTAQGFGETQYF	TGTGCCAGTAGTACCGCCCAGGGATTCGGGGAGACCCAGTACTTC
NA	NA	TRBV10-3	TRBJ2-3	CAISVADTQYF	TGTGCCATCAGTGTAGCAGATACGCAGTATTTT
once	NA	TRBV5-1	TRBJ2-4	CASSLGQLNGVLAKNIQYF	TGCGCCAGCAGCTTGGGACAGCTCAATGGGGTTCTAGCCAAAAACATTCAGTACTTC
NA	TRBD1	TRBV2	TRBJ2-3	CASSGTGGPTDTQYF	TGTGCCAGCAGTGGGACAGGGGGCCCCACAGATACGCAGTATTTT
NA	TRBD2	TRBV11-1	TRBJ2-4	CASSPGLAGVGDIQYF	TGTGCCAGCAGCCCCGGACTAGCGGGAGTCGGGGACATTCAGTACTTC
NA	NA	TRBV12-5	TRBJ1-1	CASGLPGTEAFF	TGTGCTAGTGGTTTGCCAGGCACTGAAGCTTTCTTT
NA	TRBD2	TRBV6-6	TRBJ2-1	CASSSIAGYNEQFF	TGTGCCAGCAGTTCAATAGCGGGATACAATGAGCAGTTCTTC
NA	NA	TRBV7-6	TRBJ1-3	CASSLTDLFGGNTIYF	TGTGCCAGCAGCTTGACCGACTTATTCGGTGGAAACACCATATATTTT
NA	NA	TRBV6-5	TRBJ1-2	CASRPDMSYGYTF	TGTGCCAGCAGACCCGACATGAGCTATGGCTACACCTTC
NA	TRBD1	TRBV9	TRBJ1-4	CASSPGGQGGEKLFF	TGTGCCAGCAGCCCCGGGGGACAGGGTGGCGAAAAACTGTTTTTT
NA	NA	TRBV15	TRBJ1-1	CATSSQGSGWMNTEAFF	TGTGCCACCAGCAGTCAGGGGTCAGGATGGATGAACACTGAAGCTTTCTTT
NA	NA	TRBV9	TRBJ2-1	CASSADNEQFF	TGTGCCAGCAGCGCCGACAATGAGCAGTTCTTC
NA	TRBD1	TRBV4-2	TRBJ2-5	CASSQDMGTGRETQYF	TGTGCCAGCAGCCAAGATATGGGGACAGGGAGAGAGACCCAGTACTTC
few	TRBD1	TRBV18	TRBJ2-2	CASSPPTGGNTGELFF	TGTGCCAGCTCACCACCGACAGGGGGGAACACCGGGGAGCTGTTTTTT
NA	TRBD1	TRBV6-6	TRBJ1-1	CASSLRDRRTEAFF	TGTGCCAGCAGCCTACGGGACAGGCGCACTGAAGCTTTCTTT
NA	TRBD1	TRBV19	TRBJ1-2	CASSILGTQGRDDYGYTF	TGTGCCAGTAGTATACTCGGAACACAGGGGCGGGACGACTATGGCTACACCTTC
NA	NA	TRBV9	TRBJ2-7	CASSVGVAPAYEQYF	TGTGCCAGCAGCGTAGGGGTAGCGCCGGCGTACGAGCAGTACTTC
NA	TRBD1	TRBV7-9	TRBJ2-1	CASSLAGQGLNEQFF	TGTGCCAGCAGCTTAGCCGGACAGGGCCTCAATGAGCAGTTCTTC
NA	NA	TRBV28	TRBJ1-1	CASNRGGVTEAFF	TGTGCCAGCAATAGGGGGGGGGTCACTGAAGCTTTCTTT
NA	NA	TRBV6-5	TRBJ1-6	CASKRGMSESSPLHF	TGTGCCAGCAAGCGAGGGATGAGTGAAAGTTCACCCCTCCACTTT
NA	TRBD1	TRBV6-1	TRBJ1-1	CASSEAAGGGTEAFF	TGTGCCAGCAGTGAAGCCGCAGGGGGAGGTACTGAAGCTTTCTTT
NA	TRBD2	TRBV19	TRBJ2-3	CASSMQRGAGGTDTQYF	TGTGCCAGTAGTATGCAACGGGGGGCGGGAGGAACAGATACGCAGTATTTT
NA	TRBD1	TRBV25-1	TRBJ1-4	CASMSQGALKLFF	TGTGCCAGCATGTCACAGGGGGCGCTTAAACTGTTTTTT
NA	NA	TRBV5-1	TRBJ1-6	CASSLAGYSPLHF	TGCGCCAGCAGCTTGGCCGGGTATTCACCCCTCCACTTT
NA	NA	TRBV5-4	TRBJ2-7	CASSLGGNEYEQYF	TGTGCCAGCAGCTTGGGCGGGAACGAGTACGAGCAGTACTTC
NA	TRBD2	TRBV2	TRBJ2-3	CASKREGLDTQYF	TGTGCGTCAAAGCGGGAGGGATTAGATACGCAGTATTTT
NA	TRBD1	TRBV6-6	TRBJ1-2	CASSLLPGQEDGYTF	TGTGCCAGCAGCTTACTACCGGGACAGGAGGATGGCTACACCTTC
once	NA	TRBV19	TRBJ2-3	CASSMGSDTQYF	TGTGCCAGTAGTATGGGCTCAGATACGCAGTATTTT
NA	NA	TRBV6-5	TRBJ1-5	CASSPQKYSNQPQHF	TGTGCCAGCAGTCCCCAGAAATATAGCAATCAGCCCCAGCATTTT
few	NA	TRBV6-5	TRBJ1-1	CASNPTVNTEAFF	TGTGCCAGCAACCCGACAGTGAACACTGAAGCTTTCTTT
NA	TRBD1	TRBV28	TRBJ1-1	CASSETGGMNTEAFF	TGTGCCAGCAGTGAAACAGGGGGGATGAACACTGAAGCTTTCTTT
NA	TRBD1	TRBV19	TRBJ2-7	CASSAGGLGLLEQYF	TGTGCCAGTAGTGCAGGGGGTCTAGGGCTCCTGGAGCAGTACTTC
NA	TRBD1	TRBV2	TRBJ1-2	CASSEDRGGFGYTF	TGTGCCAGCAGCGAAGACAGGGGAGGATTCGGCTACACCTTC
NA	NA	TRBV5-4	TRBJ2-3	CASSLAGADTQYF	TGTGCCAGCAGCTTGGCGGGAGCAGATACGCAGTATTTT
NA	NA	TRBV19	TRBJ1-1	CASSMVQGNTEAFF	TGTGCCAGTAGTATGGTACAGGGGAACACTGAAGCTTTCTTT
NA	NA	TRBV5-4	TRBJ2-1	CASSLSGNRVEQFF	TGTGCCAGCAGCTTGAGCGGTAATCGGGTCGAGCAGTTCTTC
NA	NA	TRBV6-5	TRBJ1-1	CASRSLGGNTEAFF	TGTGCCAGCAGATCCTTGGGGGGGAACACTGAAGCTTTCTTT
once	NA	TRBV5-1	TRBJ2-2	CASSWGQANTGELFF	TGCGCCAGCAGCTGGGGCCAGGCGAACACCGGGGAGCTGTTTTTT
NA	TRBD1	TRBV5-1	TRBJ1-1	CASSLVTGDTEAFF	TGCGCCAGCAGCTTAGTGACAGGGGACACTGAAGCTTTCTTT
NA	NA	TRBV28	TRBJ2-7	CASSLTLVVEQYF	TGTGCCAGCAGCTTGACCCTAGTGGTCGAGCAGTACTTC
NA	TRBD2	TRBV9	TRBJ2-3	CASSVAGQRGSTDTQYF	TGTGCCAGCAGCGTAGCTGGGCAGCGGGGGAGCACAGATACGCAGTATTTT
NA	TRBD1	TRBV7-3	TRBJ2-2	CASSLLGGAIGELFF	TGTGCCAGCAGCTTATTAGGGGGCGCGATCGGGGAGCTGTTTTTT
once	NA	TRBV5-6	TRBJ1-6	CASSLAPPRKSPLHF	TGTGCCAGCAGCTTGGCCCCGCCCAGAAAGTCACCCCTCCACTTT